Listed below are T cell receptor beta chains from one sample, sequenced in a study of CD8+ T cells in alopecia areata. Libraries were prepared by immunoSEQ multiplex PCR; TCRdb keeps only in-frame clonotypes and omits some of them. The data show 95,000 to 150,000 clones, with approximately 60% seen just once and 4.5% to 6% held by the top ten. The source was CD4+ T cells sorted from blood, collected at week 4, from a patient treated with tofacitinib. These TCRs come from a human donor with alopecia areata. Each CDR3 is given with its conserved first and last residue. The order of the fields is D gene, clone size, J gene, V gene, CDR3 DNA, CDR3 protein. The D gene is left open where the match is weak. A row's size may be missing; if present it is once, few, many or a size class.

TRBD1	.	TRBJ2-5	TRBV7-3	TGTGCCAGCAGCCCGGGACAGCAAGAGACCCAGTACTTC	CASSPGQQETQYF
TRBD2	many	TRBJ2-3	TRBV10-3	TGTGCCGTGCGACTAGCGGGAGGCGGTACGCAGTATTTT	CAVRLAGGGTQYF
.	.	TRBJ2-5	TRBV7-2	TGTGCCAGCAGCTTATTTGAACAAGAGACCCAGTACTTC	CASSLFEQETQYF
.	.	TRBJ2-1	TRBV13	TGTGCCAGCAGCCCTAGGCAGGACAATGAGCAGTTCTTC	CASSPRQDNEQFF
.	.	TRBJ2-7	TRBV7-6	TGTGCCAGCAGCTTAGATTCAGGGCCTCAGCAGTACTTC	CASSLDSGPQQYF
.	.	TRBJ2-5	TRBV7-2	TGTGCCAGCAGCCCGTCCGGGACACCGCTTCGAGAGACCCAGTACTTC	CASSPSGTPLRETQYF
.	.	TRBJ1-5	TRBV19	TGTGCCTGTCAGTCGTCCGGGGGCAGGTATCAGCCCCAGCATTTT	CACQSSGGRYQPQHF
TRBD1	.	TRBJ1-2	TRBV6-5	TGTGCCAGCAGTTTCGACAGGGAGGCTAACTATGGCTACACCTTC	CASSFDREANYGYTF
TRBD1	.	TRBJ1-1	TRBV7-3	TGTGCCAGCAGCCGAGGACAGGGTACTGAAGCTTTCTTT	CASSRGQGTEAFF
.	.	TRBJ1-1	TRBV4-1	TGCGCCAGCAGCCAAGCGACAACCACTGAAGCTTTCTTT	CASSQATTTEAFF
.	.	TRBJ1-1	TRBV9	TGTGCCAGCAAGCGGGCAGATATGAACACTGAAGCTTTCTTT	CASKRADMNTEAFF
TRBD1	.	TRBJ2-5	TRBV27	TGTGCCAGCAGTAAGGCCGGGACAGGGTTAGAGACCCAGTACTTC	CASSKAGTGLETQYF
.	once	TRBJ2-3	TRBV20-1	TGCAGTGCCTGGAGACCAGATACGCAGTATTTT	CSAWRPDTQYF
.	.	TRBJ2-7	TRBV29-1	TGCAGCGTTCGCCGGGCCCAGGCCCCCCTCGAGCAGTACTTC	CSVRRAQAPLEQYF
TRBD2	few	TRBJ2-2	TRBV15	TGTGCCACCAGCTGGGGCGGGGGTCACACCGGGGAGCTGTTTTTT	CATSWGGGHTGELFF
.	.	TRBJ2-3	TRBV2	TGTGCCAGCATAAGGGGGGACACAGATACGCAGTATTTT	CASIRGDTDTQYF
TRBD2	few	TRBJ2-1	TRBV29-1	TGCAGCGTTGGGGCGGGAGGGATATACAATGAGCAGTTCTTC	CSVGAGGIYNEQFF
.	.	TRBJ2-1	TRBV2	TGTGCCAGCAGTGCCTTGCGGACTCTTGGTTATGAGCAGTTCTTC	CASSALRTLGYEQFF
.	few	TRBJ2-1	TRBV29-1	TGCAGCGTTGGTCGTGGGAGTGTGGGGAATGAGCAGTTCTTC	CSVGRGSVGNEQFF
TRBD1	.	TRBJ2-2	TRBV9	TGTGCCAGCAGCGACAGGGGGAGCACCGGGGAGCTGTTTTTT	CASSDRGSTGELFF